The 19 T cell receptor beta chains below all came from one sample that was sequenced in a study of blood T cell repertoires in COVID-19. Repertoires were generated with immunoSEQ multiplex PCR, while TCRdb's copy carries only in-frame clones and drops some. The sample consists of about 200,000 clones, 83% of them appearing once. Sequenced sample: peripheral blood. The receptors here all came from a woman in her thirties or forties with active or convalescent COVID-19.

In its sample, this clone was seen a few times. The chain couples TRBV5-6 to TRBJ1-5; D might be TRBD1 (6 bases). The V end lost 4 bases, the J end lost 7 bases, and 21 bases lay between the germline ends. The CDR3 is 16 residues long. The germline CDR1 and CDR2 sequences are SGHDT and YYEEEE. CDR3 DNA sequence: TGTGCCAGCAGCCTGGCCGTTGGGGGGGCTTACCAGCCCCAGCATTTT. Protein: CASSLAVGGAYQPQHF.

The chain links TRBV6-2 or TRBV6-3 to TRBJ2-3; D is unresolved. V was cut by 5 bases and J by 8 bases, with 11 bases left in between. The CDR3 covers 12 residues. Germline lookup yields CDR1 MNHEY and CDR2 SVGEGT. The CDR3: CASSTLIGTQYF. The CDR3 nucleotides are TGTGCCAGCAGTACTTTAATCGGTACGCAGTATTTT.

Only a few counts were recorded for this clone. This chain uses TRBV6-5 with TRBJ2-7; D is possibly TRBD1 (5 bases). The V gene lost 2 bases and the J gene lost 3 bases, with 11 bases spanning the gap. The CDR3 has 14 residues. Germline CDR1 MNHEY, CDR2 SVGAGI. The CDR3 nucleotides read TGTGCCAGCAGTTACACCAGGGCCCACTACGAGCAGTACTTC. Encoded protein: CASSYTRAHYEQYF.

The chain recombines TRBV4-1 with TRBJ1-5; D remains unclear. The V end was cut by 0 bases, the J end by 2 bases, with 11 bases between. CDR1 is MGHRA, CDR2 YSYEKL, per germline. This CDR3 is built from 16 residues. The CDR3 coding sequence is TGCGCCAGCAGCCAAGATCAGTTAACAGGCAATCAGCCCCAGCATTTT. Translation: CASSQDQLTGNQPQHF.

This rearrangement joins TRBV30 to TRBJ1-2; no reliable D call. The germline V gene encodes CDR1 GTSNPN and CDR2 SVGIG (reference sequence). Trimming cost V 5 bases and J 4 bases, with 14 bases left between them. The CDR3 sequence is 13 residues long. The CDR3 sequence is CAWLEGLFYGYTF. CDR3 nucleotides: TGTGCCTGGTTGGAGGGTCTCTTCTATGGCTACACCTTC.

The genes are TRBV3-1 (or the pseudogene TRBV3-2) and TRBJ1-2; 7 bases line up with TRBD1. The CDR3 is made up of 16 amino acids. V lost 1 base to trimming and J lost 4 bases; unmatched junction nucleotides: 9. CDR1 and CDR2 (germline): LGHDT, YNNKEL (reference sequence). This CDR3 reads CASSQASTGKSYGYTF. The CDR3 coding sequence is TGTGCCAGCAGCCAAGCGTCGACAGGGAAAAGCTATGGCTACACCTTC.

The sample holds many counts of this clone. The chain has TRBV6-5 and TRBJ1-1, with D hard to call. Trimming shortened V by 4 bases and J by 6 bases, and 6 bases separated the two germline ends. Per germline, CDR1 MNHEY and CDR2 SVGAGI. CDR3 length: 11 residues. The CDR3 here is CASSSQAEAFF. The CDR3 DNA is TGTGCCAGCAGTTCTCAGGCTGAAGCTTTCTTT.

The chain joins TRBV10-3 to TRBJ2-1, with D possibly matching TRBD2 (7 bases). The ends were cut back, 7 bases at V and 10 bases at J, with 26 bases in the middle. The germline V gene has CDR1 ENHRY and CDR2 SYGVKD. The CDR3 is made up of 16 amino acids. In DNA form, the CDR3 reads TGTGCCATCAAGGATGATGCAAGCGGGGTAGGGGGGGAGCAGTTCTTC. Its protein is CAIKDDASGVGGEQFF.

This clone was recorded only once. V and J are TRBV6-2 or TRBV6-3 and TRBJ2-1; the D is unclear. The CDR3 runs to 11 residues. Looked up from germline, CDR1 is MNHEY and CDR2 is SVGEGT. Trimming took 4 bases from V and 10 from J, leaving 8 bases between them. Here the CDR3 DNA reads TGTGCCAGCAGTTTGAACGCGGAGCAGTTCTTC. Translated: CASSLNAEQFF.

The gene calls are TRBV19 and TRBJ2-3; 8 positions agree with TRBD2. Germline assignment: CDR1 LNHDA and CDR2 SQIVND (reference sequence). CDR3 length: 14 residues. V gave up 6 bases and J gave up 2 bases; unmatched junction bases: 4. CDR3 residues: CASSGGVLTDTQYF. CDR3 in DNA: TGTGCCAGTAGCGGGGGGGTCCTCACAGATACGCAGTATTTT.

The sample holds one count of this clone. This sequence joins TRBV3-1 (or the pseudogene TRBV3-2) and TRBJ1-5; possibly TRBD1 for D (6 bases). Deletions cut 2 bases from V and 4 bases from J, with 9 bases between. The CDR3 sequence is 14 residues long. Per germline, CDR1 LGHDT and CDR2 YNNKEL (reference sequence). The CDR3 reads CASSQRDTNQPQHF. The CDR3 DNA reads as TGTGCCAGCAGCCAACGGGACACTAATCAGCCCCAGCATTTT.

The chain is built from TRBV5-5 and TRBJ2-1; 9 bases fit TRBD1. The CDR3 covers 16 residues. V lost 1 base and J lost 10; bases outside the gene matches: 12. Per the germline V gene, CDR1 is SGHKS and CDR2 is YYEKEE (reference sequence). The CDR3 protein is CASSLFARDRVSEQFF. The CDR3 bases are TGTGCCAGCAGCTTGTTTGCCCGGGACAGGGTCAGCGAGCAGTTCTTC. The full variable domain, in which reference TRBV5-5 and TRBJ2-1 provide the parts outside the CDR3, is DAGVTQSPTHLIKTRGQQVTLRCSPISGHKSVSWYQQVLGQGPQFIFQYYEKEERGRGNFPDRFSARQFPNYSSELNVNALLLGDSALYLCASSLFARDRVSEQFFGPGTRLTVL.

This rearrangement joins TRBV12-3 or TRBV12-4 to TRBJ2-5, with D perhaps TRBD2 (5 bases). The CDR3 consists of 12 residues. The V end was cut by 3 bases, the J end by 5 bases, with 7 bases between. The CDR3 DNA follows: TGTGCCAGCAGTTTTCCGGGGGAGACCCAGTACTTC. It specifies CASSFPGETQYF.

The CDR3 DNA reads as TGTGCCTGGAGCGCGGCGGGGGGCTCTGGTGGCTACACCTTC. Its translation is CAWSAAGGSGGYTF. The chain recombines TRBV30 with TRBJ1-2, with D perhaps matching TRBD1 (6 bases). This CDR3 has 14 residues. In germline, CDR1 is GTSNPN, CDR2 SVGIG (reference sequence). V was clipped by 3 bases and J by 7 bases, with 18 bases between them.

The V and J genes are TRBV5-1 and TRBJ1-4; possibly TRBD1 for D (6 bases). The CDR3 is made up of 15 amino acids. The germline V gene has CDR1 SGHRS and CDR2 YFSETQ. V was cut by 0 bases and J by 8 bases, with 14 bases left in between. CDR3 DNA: TGCGCCAGCAGCTTGGAGGGGCTAGGGGGAGAAAAACTGTTTTTT. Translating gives CASSLEGLGGEKLFF.

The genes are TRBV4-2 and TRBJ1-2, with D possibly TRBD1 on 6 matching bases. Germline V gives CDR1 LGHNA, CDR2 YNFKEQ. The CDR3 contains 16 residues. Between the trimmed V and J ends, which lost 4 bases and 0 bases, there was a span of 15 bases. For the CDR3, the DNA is TGTGCCAGCAGCCCGCACACCCAGGGGTCTAACTATGGCTACACCTTC. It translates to CASSPHTQGSNYGYTF.

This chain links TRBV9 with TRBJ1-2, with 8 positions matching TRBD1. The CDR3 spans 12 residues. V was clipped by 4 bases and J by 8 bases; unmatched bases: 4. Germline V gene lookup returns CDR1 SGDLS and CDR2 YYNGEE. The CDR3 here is CASSPSGGGYTF. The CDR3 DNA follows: TGTGCCAGCAGCCCGTCAGGGGGCGGCTACACCTTC.

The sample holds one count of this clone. CDR3 coding DNA: TGCGCCAGCAGCCAAGTGAGGGCTAGCAATCAGCCCCAGCATTTT. Residues: CASSQVRASNQPQHF. The chain uses TRBV4-3 and TRBJ1-5; D is unresolved. Germline V gene lookup returns CDR1 LGHNA and CDR2 YSLEER. V was pared by 1 base and J by 0 bases, with 7 bases between. The CDR3 totals 15 residues.

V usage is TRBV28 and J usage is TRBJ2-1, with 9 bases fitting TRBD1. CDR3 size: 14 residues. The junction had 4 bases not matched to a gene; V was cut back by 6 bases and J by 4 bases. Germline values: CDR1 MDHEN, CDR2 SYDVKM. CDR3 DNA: TGTGCCAGCAGGGGGGACAGGGAGTACAATGAGCAGTTCTTC. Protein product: CASRGDREYNEQFF.